The clone carrying this T cell receptor (beta chain) was recorded a few times. The CDR3 sequence is 19 residues long. Germline CDR1 reads KGHDR; CDR2 reads SFDVKD. Trimming took off 4 bases at V and 6 bases at J, with 27 bases between the two ends. With a J-beta primer mix and a sample-barcoded 5' primer, a second PCR ran roughly 6 to 11 cycles. TCRdb independently ran MiXCR on the 5' RACE reads; one entry per CDR3 protein. The table has about 1.5 million distinct CDR3 sequences, approximately 42% seen once; the top ten hold under 5%. The sample belongs to a study of blood T cells in healthy people across ages.

The gene calls are TRBV24-1 and TRBJ2-1, with D perhaps matching TRBD2 (6 bases). The sequence derives from a woman aged 18-35 years in good health. Input material: blood. The chain's CDR3 is CATSERLISPSGSSNEQFF. As DNA, the CDR3 is TGTGCCACCAGTGAACGATTAATTTCCCCCTCCGGGAGTTCCAATGAGCAGTTCTTC.